These T cell receptor beta chains were read from a single sample in a study of Tregs in tolerant kidney transplant recipients. Profiling relied on immunoSEQ multiplex PCR, and the TCRdb table lists in-frame clones only, not all of them. The table includes roughly 66,000 clones, about nine tenths detected once. The sample was CD8+ T cells from blood, taken before the transplant. The receptors derive from a human donor who received a combined kidney and bone marrow transplant. Each CDR3 is given with its conserved first and last residue. D genes are given only for firm matches. Size is stated for part of the rows, as once, few or many counts, or as a class when the clone is expanded.

TGTGCCTGGAGTCCTCTAGGGGCCGAGCAGTACTTC | CAWSPLGAEQYF | - | TRBV30 | - | TRBJ2-7
TGTGCCTGGAGGCCGGGACAGGGAAATGAGCAGTTCTTC | CAWRPGQGNEQFF | TRBD1 | TRBV30 | - | TRBJ2-1
TGTGCCTGGAGTGTACCAGACAGGGGGGGGGAAAAACTGTTTTTT | CAWSVPDRGGEKLFF | TRBD1 | TRBV30 | once | TRBJ1-4
TGTGCCAGCCGTTTGGGGGGGGCAGTTCAGCCCCAGCATTTT | CASRLGGAVQPQHF | - | TRBV19 | - | TRBJ1-5
TGTGCCAGCAAGACAGGTTTATTTTCTTTCGTCCAGCCCCAGCATTTT | CASKTGLFSFVQPQHF | - | TRBV19 | - | TRBJ1-5
TGTGCCATCAGTGATAGCGGGAGGTCGTCAGATACGCAGTATTTT | CAISDSGRSSDTQYF | TRBD2 | TRBV10-3 | - | TRBJ2-3
TGTGCCAGCAGCCGACCCACGCACAGGGGGCAGGACACCGGGGAGCTGTTTTTT | CASSRPTHRGQDTGELFF | TRBD1 | TRBV7-6 | - | TRBJ2-2
TGTGCCAGCAGCTCCATTCGGGTCCACGAGCAGTACTTC | CASSSIRVHEQYF | - | TRBV11-2 | - | TRBJ2-7
TGCAGCGTTGAAGGAGGGAATCCGAACACTGAAGCTTTCTTT | CSVEGGNPNTEAFF | - | TRBV29-1 | - | TRBJ1-1
TGTGCCAGCTCGGCAGGACAGGGCAACTATGGCTACACCTTC | CASSAGQGNYGYTF | TRBD1 | TRBV18 | - | TRBJ1-2
TGTGCCAGCAGCGTCTCGGGACTAGCGGACGTCACAGATACGCAGTATTTT | CASSVSGLADVTDTQYF | TRBD2 | TRBV9 | - | TRBJ2-3
TGTGCCAGCTCACCGGCTCAGCCCCAGCATTTT | CASSPAQPQHF | - | TRBV18 | - | TRBJ1-5
TGTGCCAGCAGTACGTCCGGGACAGGGGTGGAAGAGCAGTACTTC | CASSTSGTGVEEQYF | TRBD1 | TRBV27 | - | TRBJ2-7
TGTGCCTGGAGTAGTGGACTAGGCGATGAGCAGTTCTTC | CAWSSGLGDEQFF | TRBD2 | TRBV30 | - | TRBJ2-1
TGTGCCAGCAGCGAATGGGGACTAGCGGACAATGAGCAGTTCTTC | CASSEWGLADNEQFF | TRBD2 | TRBV9 | - | TRBJ2-1
TGTGCCAGCAGTTTTAGCGGGAGGTCGTACGAGCAGTACTTC | CASSFSGRSYEQYF | TRBD2 | TRBV14 | - | TRBJ2-7
TGTGCCATCAGTGAGTTGGGGGAGACAGGGTCAAATCAGCCCCAGCATTTT | CAISELGETGSNQPQHF | TRBD1 | TRBV10-3 | - | TRBJ1-5
TGTGCCAGCAGATGGGACAGGGGGTCCTACGAGCAGTACTTC | CASRWDRGSYEQYF | TRBD1 | TRBV7-2 | - | TRBJ2-7
TGCGCCAGCAGTGGCAGATTCAACACAGATACGCAGTATTTT | CASSGRFNTDTQYF | - | TRBV5-1 | - | TRBJ2-3
TGTGCCAGCAGTGTGGGACAGGGTATAGATACGCAGTATTTT | CASSVGQGIDTQYF | TRBD1 | TRBV6-1 | - | TRBJ2-3
TGTGCCAGTAGTCAAGGACAGGGGGCGTACAATGAGCAGTTCTTC | CASSQGQGAYNEQFF | TRBD1 | TRBV19 | - | TRBJ2-1
TGTGCCAGCAGCCCTTTCAACAGGGGGCGAAACGAGCAGTACTTC | CASSPFNRGRNEQYF | TRBD1 | TRBV13 | - | TRBJ2-7
TGTGCCAGCCATCCCATATATTTT | CASHPIYF | - | TRBV6-1 | once | TRBJ1-3
TGTGCCAGCAGCTCCAGTTGGGGGACTCCACAAGAGACCCAGTACTTC | CASSSSWGTPQETQYF | - | TRBV11-2 | - | TRBJ2-5
TGTGCCAGCAGCGAACAGGGCAACGAGCAGTACTTC | CASSEQGNEQYF | - | TRBV13 | - | TRBJ2-7
TGTGCCAGCAGCTTAGGTAGCGGGACCATATACAATGAGCAGTTCTTC | CASSLGSGTIYNEQFF | TRBD2 | TRBV7-9 | - | TRBJ2-1